A single T cell receptor beta chain is shown here with its context. The CDR3 extends over 15 amino acids. V was pared by 4 bases and J by 0 bases, with 7 bases between. CDR1 and CDR2 (germline): MGHRA, YSYEKL. The record originates from a study of T-cell reconstitution after alpha-beta-depleted transplantation in children. Preparing the TCRbeta library involved the use of unique molecular identifiers. TCRdb reprocessed the PCR reads via MiXCR and lists one record per CDR3 protein. The sample contains 120,000 to 150,000 distinct CDR3 sequences, around 8.8% of which appear only once. This sequence was found in a female patient aged 2-9 years who had a stem cell transplant for congenital amegakaryocytic thrombocytopenia, so the T cells may come from the graft donor. The sequencing used PBMCs, mostly from graft donor cells, collected 180 days after TCRalphabeta/CD19-depleted stem cell transplant. The chain is built from TRBV4-1 and TRBJ1-6; D ambiguous. The CDR3 sequence is CASSPRSSYNSPLHF. CDR3 sequence (DNA): TGCGCCAGCAGCCCAAGAAGCTCCTATAATTCACCCCTCCACTTT.